The T cell receptor beta chain described here comes from a study of T-cell reconstitution after alpha-beta-depleted transplantation in children. Preparing the TCRbeta library involved the use of unique molecular identifiers. TCRdb analysed the PCR reads with MiXCR anew, one entry per CDR3 protein. The sample lists some 500,000 distinct CDR3 sequences, less than 35% occurring once. The CDR3 consists of 15 residues. Germline V gives CDR1 SGHTA, CDR2 FQGNSA. V lost 1 base, J lost 6 bases, and 2 bases stayed unmatched. The source was PBMCs from the stem cell graft donor, collected from the stem cell graft. The gene calls are TRBV7-2 and TRBJ2-7; 14 positions match TRBD2. The receptor was isolated from a human donor who donated a stem cell graft to a child with aplastic anemia. CDR3 residues: CASSLGGLAGAEQYV. The CDR3 nucleotides are TGTGCCAGCAGCTTAGGGGGACTAGCGGGAGCCGAGCAGTACGTC.